This record concerns one TCR beta chain sequence. This clone has more than one count but fewer than ten. Its target antigen remains unknown. Base-call qualities are not available, and no considerably larger clone is one nucleotide away. Explained via the paper, the treatment or condition label denotes: oral pan-JAK inhibitor, 5-10 mg twice daily. Peripheral blood and lesional scalp punch biopsies were obtained from patients with alopecia areata. PBMCs were isolated by density centrifugation and stained for CD3, CD4 and CD8, and CD4+ and CD8+ T cells were sorted on a FACSAria. CDR1 and CDR2 were assigned from the germline V gene as SQVTM and ANQGSEA. After removal of 3 bases from V and 1 base from J, the junction retains 3 bases not matched to a gene. From the cysteine up to the phenylalanine, the CDR3 has a length of 13 residues. The kept DNA is CDR3 alone, 39 bases in frame from the first base. These data belong to a study of CD8+ T cells in alopecia areata (dated by TCRdb to the late 2010s). With respect to the entire study: The treated patients, all with moderate-to-severe alopecia areata, were enrolled in an open-label pilot trial of oral tofacitinib given at 5 to 10 mg twice daily. Tofacitinib was given for 6 to 18 months, followed by 6 months of follow-up off drug to assess delayed response and recurrence. Disease severity in treated patients was measured with the SALT score, which quantifies the percentage of affected scalp surface area. In both human patients and the C3H/HeJ mouse model, the study applied high-throughput TCRbeta sequencing to look at T cell clonal expansion in alopecia areata. In humans, TCRbeta sequencing was performed on scalp tissue and on sorted CD4+ and CD8+ peripheral blood T cells from healthy controls and from patients with patchy or totalis/universalis alopecia areata. Biopsies were taken from tofacitinib-treated patients at baseline and at 4 and 24 weeks of treatment, and a later scalp biopsy was taken in several of the tofacitinib-treated patients. Scalp clonality was compared among normal scalp (n=4), patchy alopecia areata scalp (n=8), and alopecia totalis/universalis scalp (n=8). RNA was extracted with the PAXgene miRNA kit for fixed scalp, the miRNeasy kit for PBMCs, and the RNeasy kit for mouse skin. immunoSEQ multiplex PCR using 35 Vbeta forward primers and 13 Jbeta reverse primers was used to amplify TCRbeta CDR3 regions. Results the study describes overall, beyond this receptor: Scalp TCR repertoire analysis is complicated because resident alphabeta T cells in normal human skin are also sequenced, whereas mouse skin is dominated by gammadelta T cells. Because the treated cohort was small and had just a single nonresponder, larger studies are needed to establish links between baseline CD8+ expansion and response. Compared with mice, TCR sequences shared between patients were less clear, possibly partly because of HLA diversity across the patient population. Many expanded lesional clones were found to persist in scalp and blood during tofacitinib treatment, and relapse after treatment cessation may be partly explained by this persistence. Lesional scalp, especially in alopecia totalis/universalis, showed higher clonality and more expanded CD8+ clones than normal scalp, suggesting antigenic drive. With tofacitinib, both scalp clonality and the number of expanded CD8+ clones among the top 100 scalp clones went down significantly.

Libraries were constructed by the immunoSEQ multiplex PCR assay. For TCR sequencing, RNA was extracted from every sample and reverse transcribed into cDNA to serve as template. SuperScript III was used to make first-strand cDNA, primed with a 2:1 mix of oligo-dT and random hexamers. A synthetic immune receptor repertoire was used to assess amplification bias, and residual bias was removed computationally. As for how the authors treated the data: Raw reads were preprocessed to remove errors, and CDR3 was defined by IMGT conventions from the conserved cysteine to phenylalanine. To get clonality, Shannon entropy was normalized by log2 of the number of productive unique TCRs and the result was subtracted from 1. Whether scalp clones were CD4 or CD8 was inferred by matching scalp TCRbeta sequences against CD4 and CD8 repertoires sorted from blood. TCRdb mirrors the immuneACCESS table, restricted to in-frame sequences. Some clones are absent from its copies; in checked studies, under half trace to an unresolved V gene, and the reason for the others is unknown. V, J and clone size derive from that table, while D and trimming were established from the DNA sequence. Recorded for this sample are hundreds of thousands of clones; around two fifths of them occurred a single time. The ten top clones hold just under 0.5% of the sample.

This receptor was identified in a human donor with alopecia areata. The sequenced sample was CD4+ T cells sorted from blood, obtained at approximately week 30, from a patient treated with tofacitinib. The rearranged chain carries TRBV29-1 and TRBJ2-7; a stretch of 7 junction bases matches TRBD1. In nucleotide form, the sequence is TGCAGCGTTGAGGGACAGCGATCCTACGAGCAGTACTTC. This codes for CSVEGQRSYEQYF.